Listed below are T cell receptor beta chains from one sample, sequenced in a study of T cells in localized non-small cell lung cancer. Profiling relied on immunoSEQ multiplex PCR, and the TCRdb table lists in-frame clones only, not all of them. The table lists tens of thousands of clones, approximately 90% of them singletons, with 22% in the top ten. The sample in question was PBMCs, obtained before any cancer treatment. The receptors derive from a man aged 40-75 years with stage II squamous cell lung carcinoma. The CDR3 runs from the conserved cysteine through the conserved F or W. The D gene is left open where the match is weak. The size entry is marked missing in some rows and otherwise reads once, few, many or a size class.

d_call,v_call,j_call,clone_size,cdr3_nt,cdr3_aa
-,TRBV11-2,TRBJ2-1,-,TGTGCCAGCAGCACCCAGCGCGACAATGAGCAGTTCTTC,CASSTQRDNEQFF
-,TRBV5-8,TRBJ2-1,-,TGTGCCAGCAGCCGGAGCGAGGACAATGAGCAGTTCTTC,CASSRSEDNEQFF
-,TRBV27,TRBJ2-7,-,TGTGCCAGCAGTTTAAGCGAGCAGTACTTC,CASSLSEQYF
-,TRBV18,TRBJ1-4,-,TGTGCCAGCTCACCTTTGACGGTAGCAACTAATGAAAAACTGTTTTTT,CASSPLTVATNEKLFF
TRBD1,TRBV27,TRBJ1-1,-,TGTGCCAGCAGTCCGGGGACAGGGGGCTCCACTGAAGCTTTCTTT,CASSPGTGGSTEAFF
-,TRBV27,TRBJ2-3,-,TGTGCCAGCAGTTTTCAGAGGGGGGCTACAGATACGCAGTATTTT,CASSFQRGATDTQYF
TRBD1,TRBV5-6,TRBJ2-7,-,TGTGCCACCTCAAGACAGGGAAAGCAGTACTTC,CATSRQGKQYF
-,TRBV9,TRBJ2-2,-,TGTGCCAGCAGCGTAGATCGGTCGGACCTCGGTGGGGAGCTGTTTTTT,CASSVDRSDLGGELFF
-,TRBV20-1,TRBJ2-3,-,TGCAGTGCCGAGGACTCAGGAGCGCAGTATTTT,CSAEDSGAQYF
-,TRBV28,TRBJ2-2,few,TGTGCCAGCACCATGTTGACACGGCCCTACACCGGGGAGCTGTTTTTT,CASTMLTRPYTGELFF
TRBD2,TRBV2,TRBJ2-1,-,TGTGCCAGCAGTGGACTAGCGGGACGCACCTACAATGAGCAGTTCTTC,CASSGLAGRTYNEQFF
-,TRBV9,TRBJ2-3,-,TGTGCCAGCAGCGTAAATAGAAACACGCAGTATTTT,CASSVNRNTQYF
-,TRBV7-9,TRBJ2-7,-,TGTGCCAGCAGCCTCCGGGGGGCTTACTCCTACGAGCAGTACTTC,CASSLRGAYSYEQYF
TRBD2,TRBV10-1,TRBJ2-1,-,TGCGCCAGCAGTATAGCGGGGGACTCCTACAATGAGCAGTTCTTC,CASSIAGDSYNEQFF
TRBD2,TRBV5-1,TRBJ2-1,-,TGCGCCAGCAGCTTGGAGCGGGGGGGATACAATGAGCAGTTCTTC,CASSLERGGYNEQFF
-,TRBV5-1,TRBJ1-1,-,TGCGCCAGCGTTGGGATGGAGACTGAAGCTTTCTTT,CASVGMETEAFF
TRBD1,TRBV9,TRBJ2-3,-,TGTGCCAGCAGCGTTCTCCCGGGACAGGCTCTCACGCAGTATTTT,CASSVLPGQALTQYF
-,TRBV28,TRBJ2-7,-,TGTGCCAGCAGTTTGGGAGGAGGGGGCCCCTACGAGCAGTACTTC,CASSLGGGGPYEQYF
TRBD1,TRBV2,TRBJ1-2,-,TGTGCCAGCAGTATGACAGGGGCGGACTATGGCTACACCTTC,CASSMTGADYGYTF
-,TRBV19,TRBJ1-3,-,TGTGCCAGTAGTCTTCGTTTTTTCAGGGACATCTCTGGAAACACCATATATTTT,CASSLRFFRDISGNTIYF
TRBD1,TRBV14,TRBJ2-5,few,TGTGCCAGCAGCCAGGATACAGGGGGCCGGAGAGAGACCCAGTACTTC,CASSQDTGGRRETQYF
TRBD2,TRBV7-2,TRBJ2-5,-,TGTGCCAGCAGCCGGGGGAGAGCTAGCGGGGGTGATAGGCCTGAGACCCAGTACTTC,CASSRGRASGGDRPETQYF
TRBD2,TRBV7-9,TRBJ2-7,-,TGTGCCAGCAGTCCGAGCGGGAGGGACGAGCAGTACTTC,CASSPSGRDEQYF
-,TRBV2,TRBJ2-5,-,TGTGCCAGCGGTTTGACAGCCAGGGCCGAGACCCAGTACTTC,CASGLTARAETQYF
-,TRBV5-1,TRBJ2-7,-,TGCGCCAGCAGCTTGGGTGGCGGGAAATTGGACGAGCAGTACTTC,CASSLGGGKLDEQYF
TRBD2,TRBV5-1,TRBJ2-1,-,TGCGCCAGCAGCTTGTCTAGCGGGGGGAACAATGAGCAGTTCTTC,CASSLSSGGNNEQFF
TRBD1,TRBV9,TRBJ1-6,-,TGTGCCAGCAGCGTACAAGACCCTTCCTTGAGACAGGGGAGGGGGTCCTATAATTCACCCCTCCACTTT,CASSVQDPSLRQGRGSYNSPLHF
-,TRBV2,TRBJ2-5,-,TGTGCCAGCGATCCGGGACAAGAGACCCAGTACTTC,CASDPGQETQYF
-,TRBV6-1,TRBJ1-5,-,TGTGCCGGCGGGAGGGTGGGCAATCAGCCCCAGCATTTT,CAGGRVGNQPQHF
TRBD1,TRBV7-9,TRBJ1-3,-,TGTGCCAGCAGCCTCAGGGGGGCCTCCTCTGGAAACACCATATATTTT,CASSLRGASSGNTIYF
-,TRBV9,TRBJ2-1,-,TGTGCCAGCAGCGTAGAGAGCGGGTACTACAATGAGCAGTTCTTC,CASSVESGYYNEQFF
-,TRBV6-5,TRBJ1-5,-,TGTGCCAGCAGTCCGGACAGTAACTATCAGCCCCAGCATTTT,CASSPDSNYQPQHF
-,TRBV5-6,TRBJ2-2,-,TGTGCCAGCAGCGCCCCACAGGGGGAGCTGTTTTTT,CASSAPQGELFF
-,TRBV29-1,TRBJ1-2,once,TGCAGCGGAACGGACAGTCTTTCTAACTATGGCTACACCTTC,CSGTDSLSNYGYTF
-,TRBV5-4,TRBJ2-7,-,TGTGCCAGCAGCTTGGGAGGGGCAGCGGCGGGATCGCAGTACTTC,CASSLGGAAAGSQYF
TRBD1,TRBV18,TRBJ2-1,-,TGTGCCAGCTCACCAGGGGACAGCTCCTACAATGAGCAGTTCTTC,CASSPGDSSYNEQFF
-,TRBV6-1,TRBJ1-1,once,TGTGCCAGCAGTGAAGGGGGGGGGAACACTGAAGCTTTCTTT,CASSEGGGNTEAFF
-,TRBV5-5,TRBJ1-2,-,TGTGCCAGCACCTATGGACCTGGAGAGTATGGCTACACCTTC,CASTYGPGEYGYTF
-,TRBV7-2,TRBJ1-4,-,TGTGCCAGCAGCTTAGGGGGACGCGAAAAACTGTTTTTT,CASSLGGREKLFF
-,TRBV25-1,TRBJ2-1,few,TGTGCCAGCAGTTCCGCGGACACGGGCTCCTACAATGAGCAGTTCTTC,CASSSADTGSYNEQFF
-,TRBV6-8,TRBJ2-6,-,TGTGCCAGCAGTGAAACGGAAACTGGGGCCAACGTCCTGACTTTC,CASSETETGANVLTF
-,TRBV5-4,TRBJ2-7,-,TGTGCCAGCAGCTTGAAGTTGTCCGGCGAGCAGTACTTC,CASSLKLSGEQYF
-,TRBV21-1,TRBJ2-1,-,TGTGCCAGCAGCAACCCCCAGAACCCAGCAGCGCTCTTC,CASSNPQNPAALF
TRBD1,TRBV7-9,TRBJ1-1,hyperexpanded,TGTGCCAGCAGCCCAGGGGGGACACAGAACACTGAAGCTTTCTTT,CASSPGGTQNTEAFF
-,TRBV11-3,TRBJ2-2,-,TGTGCCAGCAGCTTAGTGGCGGGCCCGAGCACCGGGGAGCTGTTTTTT,CASSLVAGPSTGELFF
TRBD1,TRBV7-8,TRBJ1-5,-,TGTGCCAGCAGCTCATTGGACAGGGGGGGGCACAATCAGCCCCAGCATTTT,CASSSLDRGGHNQPQHF
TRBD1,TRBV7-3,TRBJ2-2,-,TGTGCCAGCAGCTCCGGACAGGGGGCCTCCGGGGAGCTGTTTTTT,CASSSGQGASGELFF
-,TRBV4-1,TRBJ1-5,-,TGCGCCAGCAGCCAAGATCAGGTTCAGCCCCAGCATTTT,CASSQDQVQPQHF
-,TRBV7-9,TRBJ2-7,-,TGTGCCAGCAGCTTCCTTGGCGCCCCCGTGGAGGTGTACTTC,CASSFLGAPVEVYF
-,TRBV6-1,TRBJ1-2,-,TGTGCCAGCACCCGAAACTATGGCTACACCTTC,CASTRNYGYTF
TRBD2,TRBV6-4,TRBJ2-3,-,TGTGCCAGCAACGAGCGGGAGTTGACAGATACGCAGTATTTT,CASNERELTDTQYF